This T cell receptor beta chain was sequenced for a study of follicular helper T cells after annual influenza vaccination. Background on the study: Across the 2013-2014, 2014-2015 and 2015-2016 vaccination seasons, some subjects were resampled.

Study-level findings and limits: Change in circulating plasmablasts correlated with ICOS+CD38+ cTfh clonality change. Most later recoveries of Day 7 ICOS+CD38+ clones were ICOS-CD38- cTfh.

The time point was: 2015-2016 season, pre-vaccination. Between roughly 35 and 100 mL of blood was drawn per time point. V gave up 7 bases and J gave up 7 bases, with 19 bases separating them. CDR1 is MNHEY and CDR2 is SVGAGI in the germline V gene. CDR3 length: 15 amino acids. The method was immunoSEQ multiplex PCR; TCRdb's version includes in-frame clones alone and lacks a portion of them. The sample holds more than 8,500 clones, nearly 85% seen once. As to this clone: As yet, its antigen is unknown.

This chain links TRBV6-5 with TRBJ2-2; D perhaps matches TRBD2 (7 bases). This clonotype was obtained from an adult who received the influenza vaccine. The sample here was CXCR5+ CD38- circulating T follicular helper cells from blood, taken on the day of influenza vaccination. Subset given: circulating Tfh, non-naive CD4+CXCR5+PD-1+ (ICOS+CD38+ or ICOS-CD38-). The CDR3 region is CASKGGTTLGGELFF. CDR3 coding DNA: TGTGCCAGCAAAGGGGGGACTACCCTGGGCGGGGAGCTGTTTTTT.